These 17 T cell receptor beta chains share one sample of origin, sequenced in a study of blood T cells in healthy people across ages. A second PCR of 7 to 11 cycles used a sample-barcoded 5' primer and a J-beta primer mix. From the 5' RACE reads, TCRdb called clonotypes with MiXCR, one entry per CDR3 protein. Counted here are about 1.8 million distinct CDR3 sequences, roughly 50% occurring once; the ten biggest clones make up approximately 2.1%. The material sequenced was blood. These receptor sequences come from a woman aged 35 to 49 in good health.

This clonotype has just a few counts. The chain joins TRBV20-1 to TRBJ2-1, with D perhaps TRBD1 or TRBD2 (6 bases each). Looked up from germline, CDR1 is DFQATT and CDR2 is SNEGSKA (reference sequence). Between the trimmed V and J ends, which lost 0 bases and 0 bases, there was a span of 12 bases. CDR3 size: 16 residues. The CDR3 DNA sequence: TGCAGTGCTAGAGATACCGGGGGCGCCTCCTACAATGAGCAGTTCTTC. It specifies CSARDTGGASYNEQFF.

This clonotype has ten or more counts. J is TRBJ2-5 and V is TRBV7-2; D is undetermined. Trimming took off 6 bases at V and 2 bases at J, with 10 bases between the two ends. Germline V gene sequence: CDR1 SGHTA, CDR2 FQGNSA. The CDR3 contains 13 residues. DNA of the CDR3: TGTGCCAGCAGTCCTCTCCTGCAAGAGACCCAGTACTTC. This sequence encodes CASSPLLQETQYF.

This clonotype appeared a single time. The chain employs TRBV5-6 and TRBJ1-1; TRBD1 aligns across 7 bases. The CDR3 loop spans 16 amino acids. Germline-derived CDR1 and CDR2 are SGHDT and YYEEEE. V lost 2 bases and J lost 0; bases outside the gene matches: 7. CDR3 sequence reads: CASSLPGTAMNTEAFF. CDR3 coding DNA: TGTGCCAGCAGCTTACCCGGGACAGCTATGAACACTGAAGCTTTCTTT.

V usage is TRBV10-3 and J usage is TRBJ2-3; TRBD1 matches at 8 bases. Germline assignment: CDR1 ENHRY and CDR2 SYGVKD. The J segment lost 0 bases and the V segment lost 3 bases, leaving 2 bases of the junction unmatched. The CDR3 consists of 15 residues. The CDR3 is CAISDRDRSTDTQYF. For the CDR3, the DNA is TGTGCCATCAGTGATAGGGACAGGAGCACAGATACGCAGTATTTT.

V usage is TRBV27 and J usage is TRBJ2-6; 9 nucleotides line up with TRBD2. V lost 7 bases and J lost 0; bases outside the gene matches: 7. Germline lookup yields CDR1 MNHEY and CDR2 SMNVEV (reference sequence). This CDR3 spans 17 amino acids. This chain's CDR3 is CASTLAGPRSGANVLTF. In DNA form, the CDR3 reads TGTGCCAGCACCCTAGCGGGGCCCCGCTCTGGGGCCAACGTCCTGACTTTC.

V is TRBV7-2 and J is TRBJ1-1, with D possibly TRBD1 on 6 matching bases. The V end lost 0 bases, the J end lost 4 bases, and 12 bases lay between the germline ends. Per the germline V gene, CDR1 is SGHTA and CDR2 is FQGNSA. This CDR3 spans 15 amino acids. The CDR3 sequence is CASSLAAGASTEAFF. In DNA, the CDR3 is TGTGCCAGCAGCTTAGCGGCAGGGGCTAGCACTGAAGCTTTCTTT.

In its sample, this clonotype was seen a few times. The chain joins TRBV4-3 to TRBJ2-1; 8 bases align to TRBD2. CDR1 and CDR2 from the germline V gene are LGHNA and YSLEER. The junction had 4 bases not matched to a gene; V was cut back by 5 bases and J by 4 bases. The CDR3 spans 14 residues. CDR3 residues: CASSRPGGYNEQFF. In DNA, the CDR3 is TGCGCCAGCAGCAGGCCGGGGGGGTACAATGAGCAGTTCTTC.

This chain connects TRBV10-1 to TRBJ2-7; TRBD1 is a possible D gene (6 bases). Trimming took off 6 bases at V and 7 bases at J, with 22 bases between the two ends. This CDR3 is built from 15 residues. Germline V lookup: CDR1 WNHNN, CDR2 SYGVQD (reference sequence). CDR3 in amino acids: CASSSDRWHVNEQYF. The CDR3 DNA reads TGCGCCAGCAGCAGTGACAGGTGGCACGTCAATGAGCAGTACTTC.

The chain has TRBV7-6 and TRBJ2-1, with D uncertain. Germline CDR1 SGHVS, CDR2 FNYEAQ. The CDR3 is 17 amino acids. The V end lost 2 bases, the J end lost 8 bases, and 22 bases lay between the germline ends. The CDR3 loop is CASSLKLVATKSHEQFF. In nucleotides, the CDR3 is TGTGCCAGCAGCTTAAAGTTGGTCGCAACGAAGAGCCATGAGCAGTTCTTC.

This clonotype was recorded only once. The CDR3 loop reads CASSLAGLVEQFF. CDR3 coding DNA: TGTGCCAGCAGCTTAGCTGGACTAGTTGAGCAGTTCTTC. The rearrangement links TRBV7-2 to TRBJ2-1, with TRBD2 identical over 7 bases. The V gene's germline CDR1 is SGHTA and CDR2 FQGNSA. The CDR3 is made up of 13 amino acids. Trimming cost V 0 bases and J 9 bases; bases outside gene matches: 2.

This chain joins TRBV20-1 and TRBJ2-5; no clear D gene. This CDR3 has 13 residues. Trimming took off 3 bases at V and 3 bases at J, with 11 bases between the two ends. Germline values: CDR1 DFQATT, CDR2 SNEGSKA (reference sequence). In nucleotides, the CDR3 is TGCAGTGCTAGCTCCTTCGGCAAAGAGACCCAGTACTTC. Translating it yields CSASSFGKETQYF.

This clonotype came up a few times. CDR3 coding DNA: TGTGCCAGCAGCGCTACAATGGGACAGGGCAGGCGCGGGGCCAACGTCCTGACTTTC. Its translation is CASSATMGQGRRGANVLTF. The chain joins TRBV7-9 to TRBJ2-6, with 9 bases lining up with TRBD1. The CDR3 length is 19 residues. In germline, CDR1 is SEHNR, CDR2 FQNEAQ (reference sequence). The ends lost 5 bases at V and 4 bases at J; junction bases unmatched: 15.

The DNA for the CDR3 is TGCGCCAGCAGGAGACGACACATTGCAACTAATGAAAAACTGTTTTTT. The encoded protein is CASRRRHIATNEKLFF. This chain joins TRBV4-3 and TRBJ1-4; D not resolved. Trimming removed 6 bases at V and 0 bases at J, with 14 bases between. The germline V gene encodes CDR1 LGHNA and CDR2 YSLEER. The CDR3 covers 16 residues.

The chain has TRBV25-1 and TRBJ1-4; D unresolved. CDR1 is MGHDK, CDR2 SYGVNS, per germline. Trimming left V 1 base short and J 6 bases short, with 6 bases between. This CDR3 has 13 amino acids. In DNA, the CDR3 is TGTGCCAGCAGTGAATTCCCGGATGAAAAACTGTTTTTT. Encoded protein: CASSEFPDEKLFF.

In this sample, this clonotype turned up a few times. The V gene is TRBV12-3 or TRBV12-4, the J gene TRBJ2-6; D is tentatively TRBD1 or TRBD2 (6 bases each). The CDR3 is 17 amino acids. The V end lost 5 bases, the J end lost 1 base, and 15 bases lay between the germline ends. The chain's CDR3 is CASSSAGGQSGANVLTF. The CDR3, as DNA: TGTGCCAGCAGTAGTGCCGGGGGCCAATCTGGGGCCAACGTCCTGACTTTC.

The chain carries TRBV28 and TRBJ1-4, with no clear D. V shed 5 bases and J shed 4 bases, with 8 bases lying between them. Germline assignment: CDR1 MDHEN and CDR2 SYDVKM. This CDR3 is 13 amino acids long. The chain's CDR3 is CASSRRSNEKLFF. CDR3 sequence (DNA): TGTGCCAGCAGTCGACGGAGTAATGAAAAACTGTTTTTT.

The chain recombines TRBV10-3 with TRBJ2-1; a possible D gene is TRBD1 (5 bases). The CDR3 consists of 13 residues. The ends were cut back, 3 bases at V and 15 bases at J, with 18 bases in the middle. The germline CDR1 and CDR2 sequences are ENHRY and SYGVKD. CDR3 nucleotides: TGTGCCATCAGTGACGGGCAGGGAATCTTAACGTTCTTC. Translation: CAISDGQGILTFF.